This TCR beta chain comes out of a study of blood T cells in healthy people across ages. Deletions cut 3 bases from V and 8 bases from J, with 9 bases between. This CDR3 is built from 11 residues. The germline gives CDR1 DFQATT, CDR2 SNEGSKA (reference sequence). This clonotype was seen only a few times. PCR was performed a second time for roughly 6 to 12 cycles using a sample-barcoded 5' primer and a J-beta primer mix. A template-switch adaptor that had 12 random nucleotides put a tag on each cDNA molecule. All samples gave at least 3 million CDR3-containing paired-end reads. Via MiXCR, TCRdb re-called the 5' RACE reads, giving one row per CDR3 protein. This table has 1 million to 1.2 million distinct CDR3 sequences, approximately 38% appearing once.

This receptor was taken from a young man in good health. Sequenced material: blood. The rearrangement links TRBV20-1 to TRBJ2-3; TRBD1 or TRBD2 may be the D gene (6 bases each). CDR3 DNA sequence: TGCAGTGCTAGGGAGGGGGGTACGCAGTATTTT. Its protein is CSAREGGTQYF.